These 10 T cell receptor beta chains were all obtained from the same sample, sequenced in a study of blood T cell repertoires in COVID-19. The assay was immunoSEQ multiplex PCR, and TCRdb's table has in-frame clones only and misses some. The sample has approximately 250,000 clones; 70% to 85% are singletons. The sample was peripheral blood. Source of these receptors: a woman aged 40 to 50 who had recovered from COVID-19.

V is TRBV18 and J is TRBJ2-2; possibly TRBD1 for D (5 bases). CDR3 length equals 14 residues. Looked up from germline, CDR1 is KGHSH and CDR2 is LQKENI. V was cut by 3 bases and J by 3 bases, with 8 bases left in between. CDR3 DNA sequence: TGTGCCAGCTCACCCGGCAGGGACACCGGGGAGCTGTTTTTT. Encoded protein: CASSPGRDTGELFF.

This rearrangement joins TRBV5-8 to TRBJ2-5, with 7 bases identical to TRBD1. Per the germline V gene, CDR1 is SGHTS and CDR2 is YDEGEE. The CDR3 loop spans 14 amino acids. Trimming cost V 4 bases and J 2 bases; bases outside gene matches: 5. The chain's CDR3 is CASSKGQIQETQYF. In nucleotides, the CDR3 is TGTGCCAGCAGCAAGGGACAGATACAAGAGACCCAGTACTTC.

This chain links TRBV19 with TRBJ2-1; the match to TRBD2 covers 11 bases. Germline V gives CDR1 LNHDA, CDR2 SQIVND (reference sequence). V shed 4 bases and J 4 bases; nucleotides not matched to a gene: 3. The CDR3 contains 15 residues. The CDR3 nucleotides read TGTGCCAGTAGTAAGACTAGCGGGAATTACAATGAGCAGTTCTTC. It specifies CASSKTSGNYNEQFF.

V and J are TRBV6-5 and TRBJ1-3; D not resolved. The V gene's germline CDR1 is MNHEY and CDR2 SVGAGI. The ends were cut back, 11 bases at V and 4 bases at J, with 18 bases in the middle. The CDR3 runs to 14 residues. CDR3 amino acids: CAAARVQSGNTIYF. For the CDR3, the DNA is TGTGCCGCCGCCCGTGTGCAGTCAGGAAACACCATATATTTT.

This chain connects TRBV19 to TRBJ2-7, with a weak D call TRBD2 (6 bases). Germline CDR1 reads LNHDA; CDR2 reads SQIVND (reference sequence). Trimming left V 5 bases short and J 5 bases short, with 19 bases between. This CDR3 has 15 amino acids. This chain's CDR3 is CASSPRDFPINEQYF. The DNA of the CDR3 is TGTGCCAGTAGTCCTAGGGACTTCCCCATCAACGAGCAGTACTTC.

This clone was counted a few times. The chain links TRBV5-1 to TRBJ1-1, with 9 bases lining up with TRBD1. This CDR3 region has 14 residues. Losses at the gene ends were 3 bases for V and 5 bases for J; bases not matched to a gene: 5. CDR1 and CDR2 (germline): SGHRS, YFSETQ. In nucleotides, the CDR3 is TGCGCCAGCAGCTCCTCGACAGGGGGGACTGAAGCTTTCTTT. This encodes CASSSSTGGTEAFF.

This chain joins TRBV6-2 or TRBV6-3 and TRBJ2-7; 8 bases align to TRBD2. There are 14 residues in the CDR3. Germline lookup yields CDR1 MNHEY and CDR2 SVGEGT. The junction had 8 bases not matched to a gene; V was cut back by 5 bases and J by 5 bases. The CDR3 is CASSPGGTRNEQYF. DNA of the CDR3: TGTGCCAGCAGTCCAGGCGGGACTAGGAACGAGCAGTACTTC.

DNA for the CDR3: TGTGCCAGCAGCGTAGAACGCAGGCCCTCCGAGCAGTACTTC. This sequence encodes CASSVERRPSEQYF. The rearrangement links TRBV5-6 to TRBJ2-7; D gene uncertain. CDR1 and CDR2 from the germline V gene are SGHDT and YYEEEE. The CDR3 runs 14 residues. V lost 4 bases, J lost 6 bases, and 17 bases lay in between.

The CDR3 DNA reads TGTGCCAGCAGCCTGGACAGGGGAACAGATACGCAGTATTTT. The encoded protein is CASSLDRGTDTQYF. This chain joins TRBV5-4 and TRBJ2-3, with 9 bases identical to TRBD1. CDR1 is SGHNT and CDR2 is YYREEE in the germline V gene (reference sequence). Trimming removed 4 bases from V and 3 bases from J; junction bases left unmatched: 3. This CDR3 spans 14 amino acids.

The chain links TRBV2 to TRBJ2-7, with D tentatively TRBD1 (6 bases). Germline CDR1 SNHLY, CDR2 FYNNEI. The CDR3 consists of 14 residues. V was trimmed by 8 bases and J by 2 bases, leaving 16 bases between them. CDR3 in DNA: TGTGCCAGCGGGGACAATGCAGGACCCTACGAGCAGTACTTC. It is translated as CASGDNAGPYEQYF.